A single sample gave rise to the 11 T cell receptor beta chains below, sequenced in a study of T-cell memory formation after mild COVID-19. One entry per CDR3 protein, called by TCRdb with MiXCR from the 5' RACE reads. The data contain 110,000 to 150,000 distinct CDR3 sequences, under 30% of them singletons. Source material: PBMCs or a T cell subset sorted from them (not recorded which). These receptors originate from an adult woman who had mild COVID-19 (a few samples of this study predate the infection). Cell type and time point are not known.

The chain employs TRBV9 and TRBJ2-5; no firm D call. The CDR3 covers 16 residues. V lost 4 bases and J 0 bases, leaving 16 bases between the germline ends. Germline-derived CDR1 and CDR2 are SGDLS and YYNGEE. This chain's CDR3 is CASSPTRGENQETQYF. CDR3 nucleotide sequence: TGTGCCAGCAGCCCGACAAGAGGAGAGAACCAAGAGACCCAGTACTTC.

This clonotype was recorded a few times. V is TRBV7-9 and J is TRBJ2-3; TRBD2 matches 13 bases. The CDR3 runs to 15 residues. Trimming at V came to 3 bases and at J to 6 bases, leaving 3 bases not matched to a gene. Germline loops: CDR1 SEHNR, CDR2 FQNEAQ (reference sequence). CDR3 amino acids: CASSFGLAGADTQYF. CDR3 bases: TGTGCCAGCAGCTTTGGACTAGCGGGAGCGGATACGCAGTATTTT.

The chain joins TRBV21-1 to TRBJ2-2; TRBD2, the table's D call, lacks a check against the DNA. TRBV21-1 is assigned pseudogene status. The CDR3 has 18 amino acids. The CDR3 loop reads CASSNEPGTSGNTGELFF. The CDR3 nucleotides read TGTGCCAGCAGCAACGAACCCGGGACTAGCGGGAACACCGGGGAGCTGTTTTTT.

The J gene is TRBJ2-3, the V gene TRBV14; the D gene is possibly TRBD2 (5 bases). CDR1 and CDR2 from the germline V gene are SGHDN and FVKESK. V lost 4 bases to trimming and J lost 2 bases, with 13 bases between them. This CDR3 contains 15 residues. This CDR3 is CASSLRDTYTDTQYF. The DNA for the CDR3 is TGTGCCAGCAGCCTCCGGGATACATACACAGATACGCAGTATTTT. The complete variable domain, with remaining parts taken from reference TRBV14 and TRBJ2-3, reads EAGVTQFPSHSVIEKGQTVTLRCDPISGHDNLYWYRRVMGKEIKFLLHFVKESKQDESGMPNNRFLAERTGGTYSTLKVQPAELEDSGVYFCASSLRDTYTDTQYFGPGTRLTVL.

The CDR3 region is CASSWGVAGVGTKNIQYF. The CDR3 DNA sequence: TGCGCCAGCAGCTGGGGTGTGGCGGGAGTCGGGACCAAAAACATTCAGTACTTC. V gene TRBV5-1 combines with J gene TRBJ2-4, with TRBD2 matching 7 bases. This CDR3 contains 18 residues. The trim removed 3 bases at V and 2 bases at J, leaving 14 bases unmatched. Germline CDR1 and CDR2: SGHRS and YFSETQ.

This clonotype was detected many times. V is TRBV20-1 and J is TRBJ2-1; D is possibly TRBD2 (6 bases). The germline gives CDR1 DFQATT, CDR2 SNEGSKA (reference sequence). Trimming removed 1 base at V and 6 bases at J, with 13 bases between. This CDR3 comprises 14 residues. The CDR3 is CSARGEREINEQFF. The CDR3 DNA follows: TGCAGTGCTAGAGGGGAACGGGAGATCAATGAGCAGTTCTTC.

This sequence joins TRBV6-5 and TRBJ2-3; 9 bases agree with TRBD1. There are 16 residues in the CDR3. V dropped 0 bases and J dropped 4; count of bases not matched to a gene: 5. In germline, CDR1 is MNHEY, CDR2 SVGAGI. The CDR3 protein is CASSYSRTGVADTQYF. CDR3 bases: TGTGCCAGCAGTTACTCGAGGACAGGGGTCGCAGATACGCAGTATTTT.

This clonotype has more than one count but fewer than ten. The gene calls are TRBV7-2 and TRBJ1-2; D gene uncertain. Germline V gene data show CDR1 as SGHTA and CDR2 as FQGNSA. The ends were cut back, 2 bases at V and 4 bases at J, with 14 bases in the middle. This CDR3 region has 15 residues. This CDR3 is CASSLPPASPYGYTF. CDR3 sequence (DNA): TGTGCCAGCAGCTTACCACCGGCCAGTCCCTATGGCTACACCTTC. Together with reference TRBV7-2 and TRBJ1-2, the CDR3 gives the full variable domain: GAGVSQSPSNKVTEKGKDVELRCDPISGHTALYWYRQSLGQGLEFLIYFQGNSAPDKSGLPSDRFSAERTGGSVSTLTIQRTQQEDSAVYLCASSLPPASPYGYTFGSGTRLTVV.

The rearrangement uses TRBV24-1 and TRBJ2-2, with 10 nucleotides matching TRBD2. The CDR3 sequence is 17 residues long. Germline CDR1 reads KGHDR; CDR2 reads SFDVKD. V lost 4 bases to trimming and J lost 2 bases; unmatched junction nucleotides: 6. Here the CDR3 DNA reads TGTGCCACCAGTGAAGTCCGGACTAGCGGTAACACCGGGGAGCTGTTTTTT. This sequence encodes CATSEVRTSGNTGELFF.

The CDR3 coding sequence is TGTGCCAGCAGCCTGGACCATACCGGGACAGGGGCCAATGAGCAGTTCTTC. Its protein product is CASSLDHTGTGANEQFF. J is TRBJ2-1 and V is TRBV7-2; 10 positions agree with TRBD1. The CDR3 length is 17 residues. V was clipped by 5 bases and J by 6 bases; unmatched bases: 13. Germline lookup yields CDR1 SGHTA and CDR2 FQGNSA.

This clonotype was found a few times. J is TRBJ1-4 and V is TRBV7-2, with 11 bases lining up with TRBD1. The J segment lost 4 bases and the V segment lost 4 bases, leaving 11 bases of the junction unmatched. Germline V lookup: CDR1 SGHTA, CDR2 FQGNSA. The CDR3 runs to 18 residues. The DNA for the CDR3 is TGTGCCAGCAGCTCAATTCCGGGACAGGGGGTCGTTAATGAAAAACTGTTTTTT. It is translated as CASSSIPGQGVVNEKLFF.